The following is a TCR beta chain sequence with its context. With 6 bases clipped from V and 2 bases from J, the junction kept 4 bases outside the gene matches. Germline loops: CDR1 MNHEY, CDR2 SVGAGI. CDR3 size: 14 residues. These data originate in a study of blood T cell repertoires in COVID-19. Study as a whole: Sites across the United States, Italy and Spain contributed samples from acute and convalescent COVID-19.

Per the authors' pipeline: Quantification of nucleated cells was approximated via reference gene primer amplification. Repertoires were generated with immunoSEQ multiplex PCR, while TCRdb's copy carries only in-frame clones and drops some. V and J calls and clone size come straight from that table; D and trimming were deduced from the DNA. The sample includes 60,000 to 65,000 clones, about 77% of them seen just once. The sample comprised peripheral blood. The chain couples TRBV6-5 to TRBJ1-3; TRBD1 aligns across 7 bases. The clonotype comes from a human donor in a cohort sampled during active COVID-19. The CDR3 DNA follows: TGTGCCAGCAGAGCCGACAGGGCTGGAAACACCATATATTTT. This encodes CASRADRAGNTIYF.